The 27 T cell receptor delta chains reported below all come from one sample, sequenced in a study of Vδ1+ human thymocytes. Regarding the study as a whole: Thymic TRG and TRD repertoires appeared highly polyclonal.

For these TCRs, the target antigens are not known. RNA was extracted from the cells and then reverse transcribed. Multiplex PCR used pooled V-gene forward primers and a constant-region reverse primer to amplify CDR3s. TCRdb called clones from the multiplex PCR reads again using CATT. The sample has about 50,000 delta-chain clones, around 16% seen once; the top ten hold roughly 0.37%. Material: Vdelta1+ gamma-delta thymocytes from the thymus. Subset defined: FACS-sorted CD3+ TCRalphabeta- TCRVdelta1+ TCRVdelta2- thymocytes. These receptor sequences come from a girl less than two years old who had congenital heart surgery.

The sample holds a few counts of this clone. The chain recombines TRDV1 with TRDJ1; 10 bases are a match to TRDD3. The CDR3 extends over 22 amino acids. The germline gives CDR1 TSWWSYY, CDR2 QGS. The V segment lost 1 base and the J segment 0 bases; nucleotides outside the gene matches: 20. CDR3 in DNA: TGTGCTCTTGGGGAACCCCGGCCTCCTACTCCGTACTGGGGGATTAACACCGATAAACTCATCTTT. Translation gives CALGEPRPPTPYWGINTDKLIF.

The chain is built from TRDV1 and TRDJ1, with 8 bases lining up with TRDD3. Germline CDR1 and CDR2: TSWWSYY and QGS. The CDR3 covers 18 residues. J was trimmed by 3 bases and V by 4 bases; bases with no gene match: 16. The CDR3 is CALGGSILGVRMSDKLIF. CDR3 coding DNA: TGTGCTCTTGGGGGTTCCATACTGGGGGTCCGTATGTCCGATAAACTCATCTTT.

This clone turned up a few times. This chain uses TRDV1 with TRDJ1; TRDD3 matches 8 bases. Germline CDR1 and CDR2: TSWWSYY and QGS. The CDR3 has 18 amino acids. Trimming took 3 bases from V and 1 from J; bases not matched to a gene: 13. CDR3 DNA sequence: TGTGCTCTTGGGGATCCCCCACTTCGGGATACGTGCACCGATAAACTCATCTTT. This translates into CALGDPPLRDTCTDKLIF.

This chain joins TRDV1 and TRDJ1; D is uncertain. The germline V gene encodes CDR1 TSWWSYY and CDR2 QGS. The V and J ends lost 9 bases and 0 bases respectively, with 26 bases between them. The CDR3 has 18 amino acids. The CDR3 DNA reads as TGTGCTCTGGCCCTTACGGCTTCTTGGTCCGAGTACACCGATAAACTCATCTTT. Protein sequence: CALALTASWSEYTDKLIF.

This clone has more than one count but fewer than ten. The rearrangement joins TRDV2 to TRDJ1, with TRDD3 matching 9 bases. With V trimmed by 3 bases and J by 0 bases, 16 bases remained unmatched. Germline values: CDR1 GEAIGNYY, CDR2 EKD. The CDR3 has 19 residues. The CDR3 nucleotides read TGTGCCTGTGACTACAACTTCCTCCTGGGGGATTGGTACACCGATAAACTCATCTTT. This encodes CACDYNFLLGDWYTDKLIF.

The chain couples TRDV1 to TRDJ1, with 10 bases that match TRDD3. CDR1 is TSWWSYY and CDR2 is QGS in the germline V gene. V was pared by 1 base and J by 0 bases, with 23 bases of the junction left unmatched. This CDR3 has 23 amino acids. CDR3 loop: CALGEPTPGLPYTGGSYTDKLIF. CDR3 bases: TGTGCTCTTGGGGAACCCACCCCCGGCCTTCCCTACACTGGGGGATCTTACACCGATAAACTCATCTTT.

This clone was found a few times. The rearrangement uses TRDV1 and TRDJ1, with 7 bases that match TRDD3. CDR3 length: 17 residues. Germline V gene data show CDR1 as TSWWSYY and CDR2 as QGS. The V and J ends lost 2 bases and 1 base, in that order; junction bases with no gene match: 10. CDR3 residues: CALGERGRGDSTDKLIF. CDR3 DNA: TGTGCTCTTGGGGAAAGAGGAAGGGGGGATTCCACCGATAAACTCATCTTT.

This chain uses TRDV1 with TRDJ1; 8 bases align to TRDD3. V dropped 1 base and J dropped 0; count of bases not matched to a gene: 25. The CDR3 consists of 23 residues. Germline V gives CDR1 TSWWSYY, CDR2 QGS. The CDR3 is CALGEQSGSGSWGTPTNTDKLIF. The CDR3 region has the DNA TGTGCTCTTGGGGAACAGTCCGGGTCGGGGAGCTGGGGGACCCCCACAAACACCGATAAACTCATCTTT.

This clone was observed a few times. The rearrangement uses TRDV1 and TRDJ1, with 9 bases that match TRDD3. Germline-derived CDR1 and CDR2 are TSWWSYY and QGS. V gave up 3 bases and J gave up 2 bases; unmatched junction bases: 22. The CDR3 length is 21 residues. In nucleotides, the CDR3 is TGTGCTCTTGGGGACCCCTTACCAGACCTGAGTACTGGGGGAACTACCGATAAACTCATCTTT. Amino acid sequence: CALGDPLPDLSTGGTTDKLIF.

The chain employs TRDV1 and TRDJ1; the match to TRDD3 covers 7 bases. The CDR3 is made up of 18 amino acids. Trimming cost V 1 base and J 0 bases; bases outside gene matches: 11. Germline values: CDR1 TSWWSYY, CDR2 QGS. The CDR3, as DNA: TGTGCTCTTGGGGAACCTAAGCCGGGGGATCCGTACACCGATAAACTCATCTTT. Translating gives CALGEPKPGDPYTDKLIF.

The chain uses TRDV1 and TRDJ1, with 9 bases aligning to TRDD3. The CDR3 runs 24 residues. Germline CDR1 reads TSWWSYY; CDR2 reads QGS. V shed 1 base, J shed 0 bases, and the junction held 27 bases outside the gene matches. CDR3: CALGEPHLGGPTSVLGDHTDKLIF. The CDR3 coding sequence is TGTGCTCTTGGGGAACCACATTTAGGGGGTCCTACGTCTGTACTGGGGGACCACACCGATAAACTCATCTTT.

This rearrangement joins TRDV1 to TRDJ1; 8 bases agree with TRDD3. V gave up 1 base and J gave up 2 bases; unmatched junction bases: 18. The germline CDR1 and CDR2 sequences are TSWWSYY and QGS. The CDR3 runs to 20 residues. The CDR3: CALGEPRTGGYLGWTDKLIF. The CDR3 DNA is TGTGCTCTTGGGGAACCTCGAACTGGGGGGTACCTGGGATGGACCGATAAACTCATCTTT.

This clone was recorded a few times. This chain links TRDV1 with TRDJ1, with D perhaps TRDD3 (6 bases). CDR3 length: 19 residues. Germline V gives CDR1 TSWWSYY, CDR2 QGS. V was clipped by 0 bases and J by 3 bases, with 23 bases between them. The CDR3 sequence: CALGELHPSRGGGADKLIF. The DNA for the CDR3 is TGTGCTCTTGGGGAACTTCATCCATCCAGGGGGGGAGGTGCCGATAAACTCATCTTT.

This clone has a handful of counts. The chain joins TRDV1 to TRDJ1; 7 positions match TRDD2. The J segment lost 4 bases and the V segment lost 0 bases, leaving 29 bases of the junction unmatched. The CDR3 extends over 23 amino acids. The germline V gene has CDR1 TSWWSYY and CDR2 QGS. CDR3 loop: CALGELPISPRPRAIPTLDKLIF. CDR3 in DNA: TGTGCTCTTGGGGAACTACCGATCTCTCCTAGACCTCGGGCGATTCCTACACTCGATAAACTCATCTTT.

This clone was picked up a small number of times. The chain has TRDV2 and TRDJ1; TRDD3 agrees at 8 bases. The V segment lost 0 bases and the J segment 3 bases; nucleotides outside the gene matches: 17. Germline assignment: CDR1 GEAIGNYY and CDR2 EKD. This CDR3 is built from 19 residues. The CDR3: CACDTWGMCAGMYADKLIF. CDR3 DNA: TGTGCCTGTGACACCTGGGGGATGTGTGCGGGTATGTACGCCGATAAACTCATCTTT.

The chain carries TRDV1 and TRDJ1; 8 nucleotides agree with TRDD3. After removal of 0 bases from V and 9 bases from J, the junction contained 18 bases not matched to a gene. The CDR3 spans 18 residues. CDR1 and CDR2 (germline): TSWWSYY, QGS. CDR3 bases: TGTGCTCTTGGGGAACTAGGGACTATTTACTGGGGGCAGTATGAACTCATCTTT. Amino acid sequence: CALGELGTIYWGQYELIF.

V usage is TRDV1 and J usage is TRDJ1, with D maybe TRDD2 (5 bases). V was shortened by 3 bases and J by 7 bases, with 27 bases between the two germline ends. The CDR3 consists of 18 residues. The germline V gene encodes CDR1 TSWWSYY and CDR2 QGS. The chain's CDR3 is CALGELVPGIEPCGKLIF. DNA for the CDR3: TGTGCTCTTGGGGAGTTAGTTCCTGGTATAGAGCCTTGCGGTAAACTCATCTTT.

V gene TRDV1 combines with J gene TRDJ1; 9 bases agree with TRDD3. J gave up 0 bases and V 4 bases, and 27 bases lay outside the gene matches. In germline, CDR1 is TSWWSYY, CDR2 QGS. This CDR3 has 23 residues. The CDR3 DNA follows: TGTGCTCTTGGGGGAGACTACGCGACCAACCTTCTAACTGGGGGACCTTACACCGATAAACTCATCTTT. This codes for CALGGDYATNLLTGGPYTDKLIF.

This clone was seen a single time. The identical CDR3 is also encoded by other nucleotide sequences in the sample. V and J are TRDV1 and TRDJ1; possible D gene TRDD2, 7 bases. V shed 0 bases and J shed 0 bases, with 14 bases lying between them. Germline V gene data show CDR1 as TSWWSYY and CDR2 as QGS. The CDR3 runs 17 residues. DNA for the CDR3: TGTGCTCTTGGGGAACTCTCCCTTCCTGGGGACACCGATAAACTCATCTTT. Its protein product is CALGELSLPGDTDKLIF.

This clone showed up just a few times. The V and J genes are TRDV2 and TRDJ1; 10 bases agree with TRDD3. From germline, CDR1 is GEAIGNYY and CDR2 EKD. Unmatched junction bases numbered 18, after V lost 0 bases and J lost 0 bases. The CDR3 has 21 residues. DNA of the CDR3: TGTGCCTGTGACACCGGAATGGGGGATACCATCCTTACGTCGAACACCGATAAACTCATCTTT. This translates into CACDTGMGDTILTSNTDKLIF.

The chain carries TRDV1 and TRDJ1; 11 bases map to TRDD3. V dropped 0 bases and J dropped 3; count of bases not matched to a gene: 21. CDR1 is TSWWSYY, CDR2 QGS, per germline. The CDR3 loop spans 22 amino acids. Here the CDR3 DNA reads TGTGCTCTTGGGGAACTCGCTTCGGGCTGGGGGATACCTCACACGGTTTCCGATAAACTCATCTTT. Translation gives CALGELASGWGIPHTVSDKLIF.

This clone was observed a few times. The chain couples TRDV1 to TRDJ1, with TRDD3 identical over 10 bases. V shed 2 bases and J 0 bases; nucleotides not matched to a gene: 6. This CDR3 has 17 residues. CDR1 and CDR2 (germline): TSWWSYY, QGS. The CDR3 region is CALGELGGDTNTDKLIF. The CDR3 region has the DNA TGTGCTCTTGGGGAATTAGGGGGGGATACGAACACCGATAAACTCATCTTT.

The chain employs TRDV1 and TRDJ1, with D tentatively TRDD3 (5 bases). V lost 6 bases and J 0 bases, leaving 14 bases between the germline ends. There are 15 residues in the CDR3. Looked up from germline, CDR1 is TSWWSYY and CDR2 is QGS. In DNA, the CDR3 is TGTGCTCTTGGAACCAGGGGGCTGTACACCGATAAACTCATCTTT. It codes for CALGTRGLYTDKLIF.

This clone was picked up a small number of times. This sequence joins TRDV1 and TRDJ1; 11 positions match TRDD3. V gave up 2 bases and J gave up 2 bases; unmatched junction bases: 22. The CDR3 is 22 residues long. The germline V gene encodes CDR1 TSWWSYY and CDR2 QGS. The CDR3 reads CALGEGCFRAPLGDTCTDKLIF. CDR3 DNA sequence: TGTGCTCTTGGGGAAGGCTGTTTTAGGGCCCCCCTGGGGGATACATGTACCGATAAACTCATCTTT.

This clone has only a few counts. This chain uses TRDV2 with TRDJ1; TRDD3 matches at 11 bases. Germline CDR1 is GEAIGNYY and CDR2 is EKD. The junction had 4 bases not matched to a gene; V was cut back by 5 bases and J by 0 bases. The CDR3 has 15 amino acids. The CDR3, as DNA: TGTGCCTGTGGTTGGGGGATACGGAACACCGATAAACTCATCTTT. It yields the protein CACGWGIRNTDKLIF.

This clone was counted between two and nine times. V and J are TRDV1 and TRDJ1; 8 bases match TRDD3. This CDR3 has 19 residues. Germline trimming cut 5 bases from V and 1 base from J; bases unmatched to any gene: 18. Germline V gene sequence: CDR1 TSWWSYY, CDR2 QGS. This chain's CDR3 is CALGPSTRGIAVVTDKLIF. Here the CDR3 DNA reads TGTGCTCTTGGGCCCTCCACTAGGGGGATAGCAGTGGTCACCGATAAACTCATCTTT.

The sample holds a few counts of this clone. The V call is TRDV1, the J call TRDJ1; D perhaps matches TRDD3 (6 bases). This CDR3 is 19 amino acids long. V dropped 2 bases and J dropped 0 bases, with 22 bases sitting between them. Germline CDR1 TSWWSYY, CDR2 QGS. Written as DNA, the CDR3 is TGTGCTCTTGGGGAAGGGCCGAAGGGGATCCCCCTTTACACCGATAAACTCATCTTT. This gives the protein CALGEGPKGIPLYTDKLIF.